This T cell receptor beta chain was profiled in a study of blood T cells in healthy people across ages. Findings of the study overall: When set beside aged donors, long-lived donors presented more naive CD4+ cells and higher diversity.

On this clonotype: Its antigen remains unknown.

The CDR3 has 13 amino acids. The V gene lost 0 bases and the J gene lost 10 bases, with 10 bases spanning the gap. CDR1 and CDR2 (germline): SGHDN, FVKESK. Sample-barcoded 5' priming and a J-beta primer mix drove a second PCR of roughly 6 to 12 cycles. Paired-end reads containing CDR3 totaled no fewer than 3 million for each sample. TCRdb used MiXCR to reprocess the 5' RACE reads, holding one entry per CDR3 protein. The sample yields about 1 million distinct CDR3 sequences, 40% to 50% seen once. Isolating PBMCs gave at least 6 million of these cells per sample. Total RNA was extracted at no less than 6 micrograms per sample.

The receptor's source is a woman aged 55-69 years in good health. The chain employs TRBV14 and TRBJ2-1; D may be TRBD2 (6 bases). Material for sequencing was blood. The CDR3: CASSQDWRGEQFF. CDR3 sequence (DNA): TGTGCCAGCAGCCAAGATTGGCGGGGAGAGCAGTTCTTC.